Following are 6 T cell receptor beta chains from one sample sequenced in a study of blood T cell repertoires in COVID-19 (TCRdb year 2020). The protocol used for the library was the immunoSEQ multiplex PCR assay. Drawn from immuneACCESS, this table holds only the in-frame rearrangements with V and J called that TCRdb kept. Clones are partly lost; checked studies trace under half to an unresolved V gene and leave the rest unexplained. The sample yields 250,000 to 350,000 clones; about 88% were counted once. Together, the top ten hold approximately 2% of the sample. The source material was PBMCs or T cells enriched from blood (not recorded which). All receptors come from a woman aged 60-75 years in a cohort exposed to, infected with or recovered from COVID-19 (not recorded which).

This rearrangement joins TRBV19 to TRBJ1-1; D call uncertain. Germline lookup yields CDR1 LNHDA and CDR2 SQIVND (reference sequence). CDR3 size: 16 residues. The ends were cut back, 0 bases at V and 0 bases at J, with 11 bases in the middle. The CDR3 nucleotides read TGTGCCAGTAGTATAGATCGAAGGCGGTTGAACACTGAAGCTTTCTTT. Translating gives CASSIDRRRLNTEAFF.

The chain has TRBV3-1 (or the pseudogene TRBV3-2) and TRBJ2-3; tentatively, D is TRBD2 (6 bases). The CDR3 contains 14 residues. With 4 bases removed from V and 6 bases from J, the gap between germline ends came to 14 bases. Per the germline V gene, CDR1 is LGHDT and CDR2 is YNNKEL (reference sequence). CDR3 DNA sequence: TGTGCCAGCAGCCCCGCGGGAAAAGGGGATACGCAGTATTTT. Its translation: CASSPAGKGDTQYF.

The CDR3 DNA reads as TGTGCCAGCAGCAGACAGGGGGGGGGACTAGCGGGAGCCACAGATACGCAGTATTTT. Its translation: CASSRQGGGLAGATDTQYF. The J gene is TRBJ2-3, the V gene TRBV27; TRBD2 aligns across 14 bases. Trimming took 6 bases from V and 2 from J; bases not matched to a gene: 13. This CDR3 is 19 amino acids long. Germline CDR1 and CDR2: MNHEY and SMNVEV (reference sequence).

V is TRBV5-6 and J is TRBJ2-7, with D possibly being TRBD1 (5 bases). Germline CDR1 and CDR2: SGHDT and YYEEEE. The CDR3 is made up of 11 amino acids. V shed 2 bases and J shed 9 bases, with 9 bases lying between them. The DNA of the CDR3 is TGTGCCAGCAGCTTAGGACAAGCGCAGTACTTC. Protein product: CASSLGQAQYF.

This clone was counted a single time. The V call is TRBV4-1, the J call TRBJ2-7; TRBD1 matches at 8 bases. V shed 0 bases and J 4 bases; nucleotides not matched to a gene: 14. Germline V gene lookup returns CDR1 MGHRA and CDR2 YSYEKL. This CDR3 comprises 18 residues. The CDR3 spells CASSQDMTGATPRYEQYF. The CDR3 DNA reads as TGCGCCAGCAGCCAAGATATGACAGGGGCCACCCCACGGTACGAGCAGTACTTC.

This chain uses TRBV27 with TRBJ2-7; TRBD2 aligns across 7 bases. The V and J ends lost 11 bases and 3 bases, in that order; junction bases with no gene match: 7. CDR1 is MNHEY, CDR2 SMNVEV, per germline (reference sequence). This CDR3 comprises 12 residues. The CDR3 here is CAGSGLSYEQYF. The CDR3 DNA follows: TGTGCCGGATCGGGACTAAGCTACGAGCAGTACTTC.